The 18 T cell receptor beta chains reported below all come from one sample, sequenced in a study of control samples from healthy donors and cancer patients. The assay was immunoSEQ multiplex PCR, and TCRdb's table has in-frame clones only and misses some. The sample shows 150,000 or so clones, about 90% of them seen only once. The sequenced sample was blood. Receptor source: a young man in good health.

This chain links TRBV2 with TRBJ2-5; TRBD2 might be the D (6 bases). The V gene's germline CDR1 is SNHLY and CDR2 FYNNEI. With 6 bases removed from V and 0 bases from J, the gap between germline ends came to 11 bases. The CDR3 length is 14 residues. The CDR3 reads CASSAGRNQETQYF. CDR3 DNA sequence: TGTGCCAGCAGCGCGGGACGGAACCAAGAGACCCAGTACTTC.

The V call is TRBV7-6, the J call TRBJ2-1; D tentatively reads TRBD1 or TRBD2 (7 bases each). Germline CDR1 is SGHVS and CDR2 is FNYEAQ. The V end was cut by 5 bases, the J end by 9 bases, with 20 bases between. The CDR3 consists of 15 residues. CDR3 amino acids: CASSLGGGSKVEQFF. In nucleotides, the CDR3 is TGTGCCAGCAGCCTAGGGGGCGGGAGTAAAGTTGAGCAGTTCTTC.

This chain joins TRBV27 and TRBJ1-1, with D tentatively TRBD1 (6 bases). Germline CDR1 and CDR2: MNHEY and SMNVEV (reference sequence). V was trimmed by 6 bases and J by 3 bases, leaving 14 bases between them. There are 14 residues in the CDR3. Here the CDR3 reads CASRPTGKDTEAFF. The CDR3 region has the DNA TGTGCCAGCAGACCTACAGGGAAGGACACTGAAGCTTTCTTT.

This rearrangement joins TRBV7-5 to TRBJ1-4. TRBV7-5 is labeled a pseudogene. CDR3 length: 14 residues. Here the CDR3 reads CARFPGGGGEKLFF. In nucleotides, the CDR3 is TGTGCCAGATTCCCGGGGGGTGGAGGTGAAAAACTGTTTTTT.

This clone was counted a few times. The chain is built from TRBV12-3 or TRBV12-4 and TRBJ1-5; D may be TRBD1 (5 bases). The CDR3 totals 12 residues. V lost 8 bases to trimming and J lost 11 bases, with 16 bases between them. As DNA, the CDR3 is TGTGCCAGCGGGGGGGAGCCTCTAACCCAGCATTTT. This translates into CASGGEPLTQHF.

The CDR3 sequence is CASSYSISGQGAEAFF. The CDR3 DNA reads TGTGCCAGCAGTTACTCGATATCGGGACAGGGTGCTGAAGCTTTCTTT. The chain combines TRBV6-2 or TRBV6-3 with TRBJ1-1; 9 nucleotides agree with TRBD1. V gave up 0 bases and J gave up 6 bases; unmatched junction bases: 8. CDR1 is MNHEY, CDR2 SVGEGT, per germline. This CDR3 spans 16 amino acids.

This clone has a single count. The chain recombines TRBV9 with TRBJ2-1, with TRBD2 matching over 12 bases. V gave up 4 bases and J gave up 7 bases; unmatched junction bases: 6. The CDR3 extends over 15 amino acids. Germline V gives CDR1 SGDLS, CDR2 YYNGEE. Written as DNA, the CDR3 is TGTGCCAGCAGCCCTAGCGGGGGGGCGGGAAATGAGCAGTTCTTC. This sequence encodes CASSPSGGAGNEQFF.

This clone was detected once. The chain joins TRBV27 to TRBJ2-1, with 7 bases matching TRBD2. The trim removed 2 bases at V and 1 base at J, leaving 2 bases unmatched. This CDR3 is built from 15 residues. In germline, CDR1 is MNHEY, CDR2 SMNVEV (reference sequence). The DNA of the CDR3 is TGTGCCAGCAGTTTACAACTAGCGTCCTACAATGAGCAGTTCTTC. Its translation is CASSLQLASYNEQFF.

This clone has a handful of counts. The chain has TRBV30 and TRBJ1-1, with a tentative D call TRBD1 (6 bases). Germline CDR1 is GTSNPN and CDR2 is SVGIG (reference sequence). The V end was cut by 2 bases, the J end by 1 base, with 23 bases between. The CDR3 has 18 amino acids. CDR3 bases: TGTGCCTGGAGTCCCCTTGGGGGGGGCGCGTCGGGGAACACTGAAGCTTTCTTT. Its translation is CAWSPLGGGASGNTEAFF.

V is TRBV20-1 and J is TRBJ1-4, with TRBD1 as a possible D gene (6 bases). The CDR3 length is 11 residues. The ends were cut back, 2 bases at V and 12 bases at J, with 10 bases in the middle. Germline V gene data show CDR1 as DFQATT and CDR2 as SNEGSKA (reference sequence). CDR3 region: CSARLPGELFF. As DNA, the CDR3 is TGCAGTGCTAGACTGCCAGGGGAACTGTTTTTT.

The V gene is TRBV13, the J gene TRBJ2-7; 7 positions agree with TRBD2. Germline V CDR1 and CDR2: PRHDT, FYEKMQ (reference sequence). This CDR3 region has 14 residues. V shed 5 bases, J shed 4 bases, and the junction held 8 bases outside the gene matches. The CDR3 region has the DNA TGTGCCAGCAGCAGGGACTACCCTTATTACGAGCAGTACTTC. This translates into CASSRDYPYYEQYF. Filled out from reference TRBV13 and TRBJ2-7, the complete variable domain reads AAGVIQSPRHLIKEKRETATLKCYPIPRHDTVYWYQQGPGQDPQFLISFYEKMQSDKGSIPDRFSAQQFSDYHSELNMSSLELGDSALYFCASSRDYPYYEQYFGPGTRLTVT.

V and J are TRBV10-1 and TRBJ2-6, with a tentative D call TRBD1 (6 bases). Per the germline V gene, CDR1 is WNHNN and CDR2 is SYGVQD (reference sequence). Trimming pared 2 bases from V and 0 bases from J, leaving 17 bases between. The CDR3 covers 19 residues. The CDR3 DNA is TGCGCCAGCAGTGAGAGTGGGACACCAATTAACTCTGGGGCCAACGTCCTGACTTTC. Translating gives CASSESGTPINSGANVLTF.

CDR3 in DNA: TGTGCCAGCAGCCGTACAGAGAGGACTGAAGCTTTCTTT. Amino acid sequence: CASSRTERTEAFF. The chain couples TRBV3-1 (or the pseudogene TRBV3-2) to TRBJ1-1; no firm D call. With 4 bases removed from V and 5 bases from J, the gap between germline ends came to 11 bases. Germline loops: CDR1 LGHDT, CDR2 YNNKEL (reference sequence). The CDR3 has 13 amino acids.

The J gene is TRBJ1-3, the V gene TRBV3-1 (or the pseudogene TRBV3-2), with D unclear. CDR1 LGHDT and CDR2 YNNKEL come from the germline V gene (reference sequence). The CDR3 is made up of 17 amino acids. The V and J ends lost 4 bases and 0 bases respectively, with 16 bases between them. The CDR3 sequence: CASSPLIGWGSGNTIYF. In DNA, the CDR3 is TGTGCCAGCAGCCCTCTGATCGGTTGGGGCTCTGGAAACACCATATATTTT.

The CDR3 protein is CASSPRTGRDTDTQYF. In nucleotides, the CDR3 is TGTGCCAGCAGCCCCCGGACAGGAAGAGACACAGATACGCAGTATTTT. This chain links TRBV9 with TRBJ2-3; TRBD1 agrees at 7 bases. CDR1 and CDR2 (germline): SGDLS, YYNGEE. This CDR3 has 16 residues. Trimming removed 4 bases from V and 2 bases from J; junction bases left unmatched: 10.

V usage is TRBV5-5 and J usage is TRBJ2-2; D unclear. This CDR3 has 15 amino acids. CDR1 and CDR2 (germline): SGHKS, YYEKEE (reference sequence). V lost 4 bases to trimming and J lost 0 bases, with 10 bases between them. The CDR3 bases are TGTGCCAGCAGCCTTTGGTTCGCGAACACCGGGGAGCTGTTTTTT. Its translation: CASSLWFANTGELFF.

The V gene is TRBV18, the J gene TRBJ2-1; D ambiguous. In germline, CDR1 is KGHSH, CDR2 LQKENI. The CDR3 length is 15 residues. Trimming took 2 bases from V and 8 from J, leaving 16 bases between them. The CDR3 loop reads CASSPEGFLTHEQFF. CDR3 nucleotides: TGTGCCAGCTCACCAGAAGGGTTTCTAACTCATGAGCAGTTCTTC.

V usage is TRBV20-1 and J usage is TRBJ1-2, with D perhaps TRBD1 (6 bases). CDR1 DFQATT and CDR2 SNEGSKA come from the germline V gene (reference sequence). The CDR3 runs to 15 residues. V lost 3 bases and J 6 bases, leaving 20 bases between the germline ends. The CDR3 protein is CSASMPDRPFDGYTF. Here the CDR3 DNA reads TGCAGTGCTAGTATGCCGGACAGACCATTCGATGGCTACACCTTC.